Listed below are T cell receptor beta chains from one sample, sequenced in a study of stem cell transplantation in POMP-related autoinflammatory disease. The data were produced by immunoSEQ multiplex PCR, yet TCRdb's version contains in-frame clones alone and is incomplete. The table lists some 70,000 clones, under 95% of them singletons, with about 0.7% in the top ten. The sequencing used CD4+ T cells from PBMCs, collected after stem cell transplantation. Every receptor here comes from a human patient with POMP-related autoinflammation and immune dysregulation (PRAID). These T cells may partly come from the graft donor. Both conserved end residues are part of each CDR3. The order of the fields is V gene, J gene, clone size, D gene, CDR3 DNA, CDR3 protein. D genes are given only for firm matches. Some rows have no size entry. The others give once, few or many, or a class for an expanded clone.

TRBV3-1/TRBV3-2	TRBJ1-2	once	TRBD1	TGTGCCAGCAGCCAAGAGGACAGGGGGAACTATGGCTACACCTTC	CASSQEDRGNYGYTF
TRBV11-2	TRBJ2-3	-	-	TGTGCCAGCAGCCCACCGACTAGCACAGATACGCAGTATTTT	CASSPPTSTDTQYF
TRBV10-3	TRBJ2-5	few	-	TGTGCCATCAGTGAATGGGGGCGCGGGAAGGAGACCCAGTACTTC	CAISEWGRGKETQYF
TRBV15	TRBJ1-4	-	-	TGTGCCACCAGCAGTCCCGGGACGGTCAATGAAAAACTGTTTTTT	CATSSPGTVNEKLFF
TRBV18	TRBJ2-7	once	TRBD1	TGTGCCAGCTCACCTCGGCAGGGGGACTACGAGCAGTACTTC	CASSPRQGDYEQYF
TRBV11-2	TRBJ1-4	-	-	TGTGCCAGCAGCGAAAGGGGGGGAGATGAAAAACTGTTTTTT	CASSERGGDEKLFF
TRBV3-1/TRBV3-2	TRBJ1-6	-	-	TGTGCCAGCAGCCAAGATCGCCCCGGGGTGGACGCATTCTCCTATAATTCACCCCTCCACTTT	CASSQDRPGVDAFSYNSPLHF
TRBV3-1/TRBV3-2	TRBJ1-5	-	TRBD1	TGTGCCAGCAGCCAAGCCCCAGGGGGGGAGCAGCCCCAGCATTTT	CASSQAPGGEQPQHF
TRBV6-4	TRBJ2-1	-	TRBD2	TGTGCCAGCAGCCGCCTAGCGGGAGGAATCAATGAGCAGTTCTTC	CASSRLAGGINEQFF
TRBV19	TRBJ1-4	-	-	TGTGCCAGTAGTCCCAGGTCCGGTTACCTGTTTTTT	CASSPRSGYLFF
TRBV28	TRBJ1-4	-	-	TGTGCCAGCAGTTTTCCCGGGGTCAATGAAAAACTGTTTTTT	CASSFPGVNEKLFF
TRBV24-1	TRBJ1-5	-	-	TGTGCCACCAGTGACGGACCTGCGGGGAGTCAGCCCCAGCATTTT	CATSDGPAGSQPQHF
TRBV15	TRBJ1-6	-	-	TGTGCCACCAGCAGAGGGGTAGGGCCCGGGAATTCACCCCTCCACTTT	CATSRGVGPGNSPLHF
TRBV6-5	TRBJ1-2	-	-	TGTGCCAGCAGTTACTCATACACAGACACCCATGGCTACACCTTC	CASSYSYTDTHGYTF
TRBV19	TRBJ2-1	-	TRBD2	TGTGCCACGGGGGGGTCATACAATGAGCAGTTCTTC	CATGGSYNEQFF
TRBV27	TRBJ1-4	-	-	TGTGCCAGCAGTTCCCGACCGGGTCGAGAAAAACTGTTTTTT	CASSSRPGREKLFF
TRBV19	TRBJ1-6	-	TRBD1	TGTGCCAGTAGTATAGAGGGAGACAGGGTTTCACCCCTCCACTTT	CASSIEGDRVSPLHF
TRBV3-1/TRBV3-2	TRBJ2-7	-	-	TGTGCCAGCAGCCGTCGACAAAGGCTTTCCTACGAGCAGTACTTC	CASSRRQRLSYEQYF
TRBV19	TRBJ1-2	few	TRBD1	TGTGCCAGTAGTATAGGCCAGGGGGGAGGCTACACCTTC	CASSIGQGGGYTF
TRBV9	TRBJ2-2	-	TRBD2	TGTGCCAGCAGCGTACATCGGGGTAGCGGGAACCCCGGGGAGCTGTTTTTT	CASSVHRGSGNPGELFF
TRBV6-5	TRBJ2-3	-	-	TGTGCCAGCAGTTACCCGAAAGACACAGATACGCAGTATTTT	CASSYPKDTDTQYF
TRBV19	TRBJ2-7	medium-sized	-	TGTGCCAGTAGTATAGGTCCCGGTGAGCAGTACTTC	CASSIGPGEQYF